This TCR beta chain comes out of a study of OX40 agonist ivuxolimab in advanced cancers. Profiled with immunoSEQ multiplex PCR; TCRdb holds only in-frame clones, not every one. The profile covers 90,000 to 95,000 clones, with more than 70% appearing a single time and around 4.5% taken by the ten largest. The source was CD4+ or CD8+ T cells sorted from blood, collected in a trial of the OX40 agonist ivuxolimab. The receptor was isolated from an adult with an advanced solid tumor such as melanoma, head and neck, liver or kidney cancer.

This CDR3 reads CASRGTSGDNEQFF. In nucleotides, the CDR3 is TGTGCCAGCAGGGGGACTAGCGGGGACAATGAGCAGTTCTTC. The chain recombines TRBV2 with TRBJ2-1; 13 nucleotides align to TRBD2. The V segment lost 6 bases and the J segment 5 bases; nucleotides outside the gene matches: 1. The germline V gene has CDR1 SNHLY and CDR2 FYNNEI. The CDR3 is 14 amino acids.